This entry is about one TCR beta chain. As yet, its antigen is unknown. CD8+ and CD4+ T cells taken from blood had their TCR beta sequenced. The multiple sclerosis controls, all treatment-naive patients, had relapsing-remitting disease that was stable or active. The entry originates in a study of CD8 T cells in Susac syndrome. cDNA came from roughly 0.47 to 1 ug RNA primed by random hexamers. In TCRdb, the immunoSEQ multiplex PCR reads were re-called with MiXCR into one record per CDR3 protein. The table lists about 300,000 distinct CDR3 sequences, about 89% of them singletons. Notes on the study in general: Acknowledgment was made by the study that its TCR sequencing and HLA analysis involved a relatively small number of individuals.

Germline lookup yields CDR1 LGHNA and CDR2 YNFKEQ. This CDR3 spans 13 amino acids. V lost 0 bases, J lost 8 bases, and 8 bases lay in between. Input material: CD8+ T cells from PBMCs. V and J are TRBV4-2 and TRBJ2-1; D perhaps matches TRBD1 (6 bases). The clonotype was recovered from a human donor with multiple sclerosis. CDR3 residues: CASSQEDSDEQFF. DNA for the CDR3: TGTGCCAGCAGCCAAGAGGACAGCGATGAGCAGTTCTTC.